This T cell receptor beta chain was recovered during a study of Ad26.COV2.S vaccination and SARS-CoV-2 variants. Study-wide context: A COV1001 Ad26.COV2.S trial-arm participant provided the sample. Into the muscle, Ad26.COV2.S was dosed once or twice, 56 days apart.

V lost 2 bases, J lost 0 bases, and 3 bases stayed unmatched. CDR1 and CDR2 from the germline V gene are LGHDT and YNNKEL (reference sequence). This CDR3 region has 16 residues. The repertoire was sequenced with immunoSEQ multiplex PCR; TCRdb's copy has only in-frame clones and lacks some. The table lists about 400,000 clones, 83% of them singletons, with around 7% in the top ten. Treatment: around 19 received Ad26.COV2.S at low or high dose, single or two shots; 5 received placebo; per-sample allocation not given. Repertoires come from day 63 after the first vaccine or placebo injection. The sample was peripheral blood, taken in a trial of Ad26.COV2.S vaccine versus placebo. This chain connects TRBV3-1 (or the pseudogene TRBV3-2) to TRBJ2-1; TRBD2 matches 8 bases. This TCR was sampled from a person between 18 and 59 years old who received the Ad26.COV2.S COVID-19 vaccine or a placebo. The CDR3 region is CASSQPLAVSYNEQFF. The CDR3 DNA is TGTGCCAGCAGCCAACCACTAGCGGTCTCCTACAATGAGCAGTTCTTC.